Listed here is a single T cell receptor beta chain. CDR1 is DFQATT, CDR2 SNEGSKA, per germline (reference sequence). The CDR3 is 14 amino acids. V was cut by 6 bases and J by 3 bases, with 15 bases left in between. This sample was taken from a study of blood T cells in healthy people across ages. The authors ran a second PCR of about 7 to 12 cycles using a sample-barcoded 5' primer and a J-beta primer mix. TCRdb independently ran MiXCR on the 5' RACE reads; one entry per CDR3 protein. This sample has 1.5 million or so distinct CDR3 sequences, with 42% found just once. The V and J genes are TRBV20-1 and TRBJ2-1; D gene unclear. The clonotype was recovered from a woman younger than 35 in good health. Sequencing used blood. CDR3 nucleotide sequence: TGCAGTGCCCGTTTATCAAGCTTCTACAATGAGCAGTTCTTC. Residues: CSARLSSFYNEQFF.